This T cell receptor beta chain was identified during a study of long-term antiretroviral therapy in people with HIV. Trimming left V 2 bases short and J 4 bases short, with 11 bases between. This CDR3 spans 14 amino acids. Germline lookup yields CDR1 SGHAT and CDR2 FQNNGV. An immunoSEQ assay, version v3.0, was performed at survey level. TCRdb's copy holds only in-frame clones and misses some; the assay was immunoSEQ multiplex PCR. Among over 15,000 clones listed, over 60% were seen once. The V and J genes are TRBV11-2 and TRBJ1-2; no definite D call. This TCR derives from a woman in her 50s with HIV. The material was unsorted PBMCs, obtained 0.5 years before starting antiretroviral therapy. This CDR3 is CASSLSGEGYGYTF. CDR3 sequence (DNA): TGTGCCAGCAGCTTATCTGGGGAAGGCTATGGCTACACCTTC.